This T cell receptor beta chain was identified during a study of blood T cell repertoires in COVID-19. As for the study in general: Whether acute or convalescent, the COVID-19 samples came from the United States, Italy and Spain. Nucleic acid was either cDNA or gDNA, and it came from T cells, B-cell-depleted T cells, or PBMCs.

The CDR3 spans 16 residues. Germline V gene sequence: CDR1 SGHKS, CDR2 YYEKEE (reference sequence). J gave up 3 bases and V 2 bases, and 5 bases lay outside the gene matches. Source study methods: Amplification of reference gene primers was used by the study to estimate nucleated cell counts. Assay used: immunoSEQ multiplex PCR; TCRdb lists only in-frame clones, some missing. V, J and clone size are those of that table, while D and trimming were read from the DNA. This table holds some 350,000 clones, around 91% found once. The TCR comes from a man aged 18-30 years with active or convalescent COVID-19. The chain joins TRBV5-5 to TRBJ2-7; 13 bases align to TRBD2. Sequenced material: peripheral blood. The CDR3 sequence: CASSFDWTSGSYEQYF. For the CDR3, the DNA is TGTGCCAGCAGCTTCGACTGGACTAGCGGGAGCTACGAGCAGTACTTC.